The clone carrying this T cell receptor beta chain showed up just a few times. Its antigen remains unknown. Per the germline V gene, CDR1 is LNHNV and CDR2 is YYDKDF (reference sequence). This CDR3 region has 16 residues. Trimming shortened V by 1 base and J by 7 bases, and 16 bases separated the two germline ends. The sample belongs to a study of vaccination and CD4 T cells after COVID-19. Treatment of the sample: roughly 10-day PBMC culture with coronavirus spike peptide pools or control peptides (ViraFEST assay). Ahead of the COVID-19 pandemic (2011-2018), the CD4+ T cells of the unexposed donor were collected. ViraFEST sequenced TCRs after peptide-pool expansion of antigen-specific T cells. CD4+ T cells that had been cultured provided DNA sequenced with the Oncomine TCR Beta short-read assay. Each CDR3 protein gets one entry after TCRdb re-called the PCR reads with MiXCR. The table shows 5,500 to 9,000 distinct CDR3 sequences, with about 32% occurring only once.

The receptor comes from a human donor in good health. The material sequenced was CD4+ T cells from blood, cultured in vitro. The chain uses TRBV15 and TRBJ1-4; D might be TRBD1 (6 bases). DNA for the CDR3: TGTGCCACCAGCAGAGCACCACCGGGACAAATTGAAAAACTGTTTTTT. This gives the protein CATSRAPPGQIEKLFF.